This entry lists 20 T cell receptor beta chains sequenced from one sample in a study of T-cell memory formation after mild COVID-19 (dated by TCRdb to the early 2020s). Library preparation employed 5' RACE. TCRdb lists the instrument as Illumina NovaSeq 6000. Starting from the raw public reads, TCRdb applied fastp trimming at Q25, assembled clones with MiXCR and retained in-frame beta chains. One record per CDR3 amino acid sequence lists the most common genes and DNA. Across this sample there are around 440,000 distinct CDR3 sequences, with 18% seen only once. The ten largest clones represent 9% to 15% of the sample. Sequenced: PBMCs or a T cell subset sorted from them (not recorded which). The receptors derive from an adult woman who had mild COVID-19 (a few samples of this study predate the infection). The sample titles of this study are shuffled in the database, so cell type and time point are left out; the donor was told from shared clones.

The chain carries TRBV7-2 and TRBJ1-4; a possible D gene is TRBD1 (6 bases). This CDR3 is 14 amino acids long. V was pared by 3 bases and J by 5 bases, with 10 bases between. Germline values: CDR1 SGHTA, CDR2 FQGNSA. The CDR3 region has the DNA TGTGCCAGCAGCTTGGGGGCGAGGAATGAAAAACTGTTTTTT. This translates into CASSLGARNEKLFF.

This clonotype appeared a few times. The chain combines TRBV6-1 with TRBJ2-3, with 7 bases fitting TRBD2. Germline values: CDR1 MNHNS, CDR2 SASEGT. The CDR3 contains 14 residues. Unmatched junction bases numbered 6, after V lost 3 bases and J lost 6 bases. The chain's CDR3 is CASSDRGGRDTQYF. The CDR3 DNA reads as TGTGCCAGCAGTGATAGGGGAGGGAGGGATACGCAGTATTTT.

In DNA, the CDR3 is TGTGCTTTTTTCCGAGGGACTAGCGCATACAATGAGCAGTTCTTC. Its translation is CAFFRGTSAYNEQFF. The V and J genes are TRBV30 and TRBJ2-1; 10 bases agree with TRBD2. CDR1 is GTSNPN, CDR2 SVGIG, per germline (reference sequence). This CDR3 region has 15 residues.

The V gene is TRBV5-6, the J gene TRBJ2-3; no firm D call. With 0 bases removed from V and 3 bases from J, the gap between germline ends came to 11 bases. CDR3 size: 15 residues. CDR1 is SGHDT, CDR2 YYEEEE, per germline. CDR3 sequence (DNA): TGTGCCAGCAGCTTGGACAGTGGGTGGACAGATACGCAGTATTTT. It codes for CASSLDSGWTDTQYF.

This clonotype turned up a few times. The chain combines TRBV7-9 with TRBJ2-3; unclear D gene. CDR1 is SEHNR and CDR2 is FQNEAQ in the germline V gene (reference sequence). Trimming pared 5 bases from V and 4 bases from J, leaving 10 bases between. CDR3 length: 13 amino acids. The CDR3 sequence is CASSRDPPDTQYF. As DNA, the CDR3 is TGTGCCAGCAGCCGAGACCCCCCAGATACGCAGTATTTT.

V usage is TRBV20-1 and J usage is TRBJ2-3; TRBD2 agrees at 8 bases. CDR1 and CDR2 from the germline V gene are DFQATT and SNEGSKA (reference sequence). After removal of 3 bases from V and 2 bases from J, the junction contained 7 bases not matched to a gene. CDR3 size: 15 residues. DNA of the CDR3: TGCAGTGCTAGGGGTCTAGCGGGTCTCACAGATACGCAGTATTTT. It translates to CSARGLAGLTDTQYF.

This clonotype was recorded a few times. The chain is built from TRBV6-6 and TRBJ2-2; the D is unclear. This CDR3 region has 13 residues. Germline CDR1 reads MNHNY; CDR2 reads SVGAGI (reference sequence). V shed 7 bases and J shed 4 bases, with 10 bases lying between them. DNA for the CDR3: TGTGCCAGCATACATAAGGTCACCGGGGAGCTGTTTTTT. Its protein product is CASIHKVTGELFF.

The rearrangement joins TRBV5-1 to TRBJ2-5; 11 bases agree with TRBD2. The CDR3 contains 18 residues. V gave up 4 bases and J gave up 7 bases; unmatched junction bases: 18. CDR1 and CDR2 from the germline V gene are SGHRS and YFSETQ. The CDR3 nucleotides read TGCGCCAGCAGCCGCTTACCGGGACTAGCGGCTGTAGGCGGGACCCAGTACTTC. Protein: CASSRLPGLAAVGGTQYF.

This clonotype was seen a few times. The rearrangement joins TRBV19 to TRBJ1-5; D is perhaps TRBD1 (6 bases). V lost 5 bases to trimming and J lost 1 base, with 12 bases between them. The CDR3 runs to 15 residues. Germline lookup yields CDR1 LNHDA and CDR2 SQIVND (reference sequence). The CDR3, as DNA: TGTGCCAGTAGTGTCACCCAGGGGAGCAATCAGCCCCAGCATTTT. Translated, it gives CASSVTQGSNQPQHF. The entire variable domain, with the rest obtained from reference TRBV19 and TRBJ1-5, is as follows: DGGITQSPKYLFRKEGQNVTLSCEQNLNHDAMYWYRQDPGQGLRLIYYSQIVNDFQKGDIAEGYSVSREKKESFPLTVTSAQKNPTAFYLCASSVTQGSNQPQHFGDGTRLSIL.

As DNA, the CDR3 is TGTGCCAGCAAGACGATCGGGTACACTGAAGCTTTCTTT. Its translation is CASKTIGYTEAFF. The chain has TRBV6-2 or TRBV6-3 and TRBJ1-1; D gene ambiguous. The CDR3 covers 13 residues. The germline V gene has CDR1 MNHEY and CDR2 SVGEGT. Trimming pared 7 bases from V and 3 bases from J, leaving 12 bases between.

The chain employs TRBV29-1 and TRBJ2-1; 12 bases line up with TRBD1. The CDR3 is made up of 15 amino acids. Germline CDR1 and CDR2: SQVTM and ANQGSEA. V shed 5 bases, J shed 5 bases, and the junction held 7 bases outside the gene matches. This CDR3 reads CSVSGTGGLNNEQFF. CDR3 sequence (DNA): TGCAGCGTTTCCGGGACAGGGGGCTTAAACAATGAGCAGTTCTTC.

V is TRBV28 and J is TRBJ2-1; D is unclear. Germline V gives CDR1 MDHEN, CDR2 SYDVKM. The CDR3 is 13 amino acids. Between the trimmed V and J ends, which lost 3 bases and 12 bases, there was a span of 15 bases. The CDR3 coding sequence is TGTGCCAGCAGTTTTCCAGCCGGTGGTACGCAGTTCTTC. Residues: CASSFPAGGTQFF.

This chain uses TRBV7-2 with TRBJ2-1; 9 bases fit TRBD2. From germline, CDR1 is SGHTA and CDR2 FQGNSA. This CDR3 region has 16 residues. V was clipped by 5 bases and J by 6 bases; unmatched bases: 11. The CDR3 DNA is TGTGCCAGCAGCCCACATAGCGGGAGTGGAGGCAATGAGCAGTTCTTC. Translating gives CASSPHSGSGGNEQFF.

This clonotype was seen only a few times. This rearrangement joins TRBV24-1 to TRBJ2-2, with TRBD1 matching over 9 bases. The germline V gene encodes CDR1 KGHDR and CDR2 SFDVKD. The CDR3 covers 14 residues. Trimming removed 7 bases from V and 3 bases from J; junction bases left unmatched: 2. The CDR3 nucleotides read TGTGCCACCAGGGGACAGGGAGACACCGGGGAGCTGTTTTTT. Its translation is CATRGQGDTGELFF.

The V and J genes are TRBV4-1 and TRBJ2-1; D may correspond to TRBD1 or TRBD2 (5 bases each). The CDR3 contains 12 residues. Germline V lookup: CDR1 MGHRA, CDR2 YSYEKL. V lost 1 base, J lost 10 bases, and 8 bases lay in between. DNA of the CDR3: TGCGCCAGCAGCCAAGGAGGGGTCGAGCAGTTCTTC. Translated: CASSQGGVEQFF.

This clonotype was seen only a few times. The rearrangement joins TRBV4-1 to TRBJ2-3; D is possibly TRBD1 or TRBD2 (6 bases each). The length of the CDR3 is 17 residues. Per the germline V gene, CDR1 is MGHRA and CDR2 is YSYEKL. Trimming shortened V by 4 bases and J by 5 bases, and 22 bases separated the two germline ends. CDR3 residues: CASSRIFDRRRVDTQYF. In DNA form, the CDR3 reads TGCGCCAGCAGCCGCATATTCGACAGGAGGAGGGTAGATACGCAGTATTTT.

This chain links TRBV11-2 with TRBJ2-7, with 7 bases aligning to TRBD1. Germline V gene data show CDR1 as SGHAT and CDR2 as FQNNGV. This CDR3 comprises 15 residues. Trimming cost V 5 bases and J 7 bases; bases outside gene matches: 14. The CDR3 loop reads CASSPKTSTGREQYF. CDR3 nucleotide sequence: TGTGCCAGCAGCCCCAAAACCTCGACAGGGCGTGAGCAGTACTTC. The full variable domain, in which reference TRBV11-2 and TRBJ2-7 provide the parts outside the CDR3, is EAGVAQSPRYKIIEKRQSVAFWCNPISGHATLYWYQQILGQGPKLLIQFQNNGVVDDSQLPKDRFSAERLKGVDSTLKIQPAKLEDSAVYLCASSPKTSTGREQYFGPGTRLTVT.

The rearrangement joins TRBV5-1 to TRBJ2-5, with 12 bases identical to TRBD2. CDR1 and CDR2 from the germline V gene are SGHRS and YFSETQ. The CDR3 is 16 residues long. V dropped 0 bases and J dropped 4; count of bases not matched to a gene: 4. The CDR3 region is CASSLVLAGGRETQYF. For the CDR3, the DNA is TGCGCCAGCAGCTTGGTTCTAGCGGGGGGGCGAGAGACCCAGTACTTC.

The chain is built from TRBV7-9 and TRBJ2-1; D remains unclear. The CDR3 runs 14 residues. V lost 3 bases to trimming and J lost 7 bases, with 13 bases between them. CDR1 and CDR2 from the germline V gene are SEHNR and FQNEAQ (reference sequence). CDR3: CASSFPGSSNEQFF. CDR3 DNA: TGTGCCAGCAGCTTCCCGGGTTCTAGTAATGAGCAGTTCTTC.

This clonotype was picked up a small number of times. The V and J genes are TRBV5-6 and TRBJ1-2; no reliable D call. V was clipped by 6 bases and J by 4 bases, with 19 bases between them. The CDR3 has 15 amino acids. From germline, CDR1 is SGHDT and CDR2 YYEEEE. As DNA, the CDR3 is TGTGCCAGCACCGGTTCGCCGGTTTCTTCCTATGGCTACACCTTC. Amino acids: CASTGSPVSSYGYTF.